The 31 T cell receptor beta chains reported below all come from one sample, sequenced in a study of T cell responses to AZD1222 COVID-19 vaccine. Produced via immunoSEQ multiplex PCR; TCRdb's table is partial and in-frame only. The sample consists of 150,000 to 200,000 clones, 94% of them appearing once. The starting material was peripheral blood, obtained on day 0 of AZD1222 vaccination. All receptors come from an adult in good health.

The chain joins TRBV19 to TRBJ1-5, with D possibly TRBD1 on 5 matching bases. V dropped 6 bases and J dropped 7 bases, with 13 bases sitting between them. CDR3 length: 13 residues. CDR1 is LNHDA, CDR2 SQIVND, per germline (reference sequence). CDR3 sequence: CASRGVTGQPQHF. CDR3 nucleotide sequence: TGTGCCAGTAGGGGGGTAACAGGCCAGCCCCAGCATTTT.

This clone was observed a handful of times. The V call is TRBV12-3 or TRBV12-4, the J call TRBJ1-5; D may be TRBD1 (6 bases). This CDR3 is built from 13 residues. Trimming removed 6 bases from V and 3 bases from J, with 9 bases in between. CDR3 loop: CASSRGPNQPQHF. The CDR3, as DNA: TGTGCCAGCAGCAGGGGCCCCAATCAGCCCCAGCATTTT.

The chain joins TRBV11-3 to TRBJ2-2; D gene unclear. The CDR3 totals 14 residues. Trimming stripped 5 bases from V and 4 bases from J, with 11 bases between. The germline V gene has CDR1 SGHNT and CDR2 YENEEA. For the CDR3, the DNA is TGTGCCAGCAGCCCGCTGAGGTCCACCGGGGAGCTGTTTTTT. Protein product: CASSPLRSTGELFF.

The chain combines TRBV4-1 with TRBJ2-7; 9 bases match TRBD2. The CDR3 has 16 amino acids. Losses at the gene ends were 0 bases for V and 1 base for J; bases not matched to a gene: 4. The germline gives CDR1 MGHRA, CDR2 YSYEKL. The CDR3 reads CASSQDRAGGSYEQYF. CDR3 sequence (DNA): TGCGCCAGCAGCCAAGATCGGGCGGGAGGGTCCTACGAGCAGTACTTC.

The chain couples TRBV12-5 to TRBJ1-2, with D maybe TRBD1 (5 bases). Trimming took 6 bases from V and 7 from J, leaving 18 bases between them. From germline, CDR1 is LGHNT and CDR2 FRNRAP. The CDR3 has 14 amino acids. CDR3 nucleotides: TGTGCTAGTGGCCTATTGGGTAGGGGCTTTGGCTACACCTTC. Its protein is CASGLLGRGFGYTF.

V usage is TRBV5-5 and J usage is TRBJ1-1; D gene ambiguous. The CDR3 covers 12 residues. Germline assignment: CDR1 SGHKS and CDR2 YYEKEE (reference sequence). The V end was cut by 4 bases, the J end by 8 bases, with 12 bases between. CDR3 nucleotide sequence: TGTGCCAGCAGCCCACGGGTAGGGGAAGCTTTCTTT. Its translation: CASSPRVGEAFF.

CDR3 region: CASSLRAGYNEQFF. The CDR3 DNA sequence: TGTGCCAGCAGTTTACGGGCGGGTTACAATGAGCAGTTCTTC. V and J are TRBV27 and TRBJ2-1, with D possibly matching TRBD2 (5 bases). Germline lookup yields CDR1 MNHEY and CDR2 SMNVEV (reference sequence). The length of the CDR3 is 14 residues. V lost 2 bases and J lost 4, with 9 bases in between.

The rearrangement uses TRBV4-1 and TRBJ2-5; 8 nucleotides align to TRBD2. Trimming cost V 0 bases and J 4 bases; bases outside gene matches: 7. Per germline, CDR1 MGHRA and CDR2 YSYEKL. The CDR3 covers 16 residues. The CDR3 is CASSQDVGGGRETQYF. In DNA, the CDR3 is TGCGCCAGCAGCCAAGATGTGGGCGGGGGGAGAGAGACCCAGTACTTC.

J is TRBJ1-1 and V is TRBV19; a possible D gene is TRBD1 (6 bases). The CDR3 runs 18 residues. From germline, CDR1 is LNHDA and CDR2 SQIVND (reference sequence). Between the trimmed V and J ends, which lost 3 bases and 1 base, there was a span of 21 bases. This CDR3 is CASSMTGGPFGSNTEAFF. CDR3 DNA sequence: TGTGCCAGTAGTATGACCGGGGGGCCGTTCGGCTCGAACACTGAAGCTTTCTTT.

The V call is TRBV18, the J call TRBJ2-5; TRBD2 might be the D (6 bases). Germline V gene lookup returns CDR1 KGHSH and CDR2 LQKENI. The V end lost 6 bases, the J end lost 1 base, and 6 bases lay between the germline ends. This CDR3 has 12 amino acids. DNA of the CDR3: TGTGCCAGCTCGGGACTCCAAGAGACCCAGTACTTC. Amino acid sequence: CASSGLQETQYF.

The V and J genes are TRBV19 and TRBJ1-4; no clear D gene. Trimming left V 5 bases short and J 0 bases short, with 7 bases between. The CDR3 extends over 14 amino acids. Germline lookup yields CDR1 LNHDA and CDR2 SQIVND (reference sequence). This chain's CDR3 is CASSDLTTNEKLFF. The CDR3 DNA sequence: TGTGCCAGTAGTGATCTTACAACTAATGAAAAACTGTTTTTT.

This chain connects TRBV16 to TRBJ2-2, with 8 bases matching TRBD2. From germline, CDR1 is KGHSY and CDR2 FQNENV. The V segment lost 2 bases and the J segment 2 bases; nucleotides outside the gene matches: 7. The CDR3 sequence is 17 residues long. CDR3 protein: CASSQGLAGTNTGELFF. CDR3 DNA sequence: TGTGCCAGCAGCCAAGGGTTAGCGGGAACAAACACCGGGGAGCTGTTTTTT.

The genes are TRBV3-1 (or the pseudogene TRBV3-2) and TRBJ1-1; D is undetermined. The CDR3 length is 13 residues. CDR1 is LGHDT and CDR2 is YNNKEL in the germline V gene (reference sequence). V gave up 0 bases and J gave up 6 bases, with 8 bases separating them. The CDR3 protein is CASSQDSFAEAFF. For the CDR3, the DNA is TGTGCCAGCAGCCAAGATAGCTTCGCTGAAGCTTTCTTT.

The rearrangement joins TRBV19 to TRBJ2-1; 11 nucleotides agree with TRBD2. The CDR3 is made up of 14 amino acids. Trimming removed 6 bases from V and 4 bases from J; junction bases left unmatched: 2. Germline V gene sequence: CDR1 LNHDA, CDR2 SQIVND (reference sequence). CDR3 DNA sequence: TGTGCCAGTAGGCGACTAGCGGGGTACAATGAGCAGTTCTTC. Its translation: CASRRLAGYNEQFF.

V is TRBV30 and J is TRBJ2-7, with 8 bases identical to TRBD2. V lost 4 bases, J lost 0 bases, and 8 bases stayed unmatched. This CDR3 spans 15 amino acids. Germline V lookup: CDR1 GTSNPN, CDR2 SVGIG (reference sequence). CDR3 coding DNA: TGTGCCTGGATTCGACCCCTAGCGGGCTCCTACGAGCAGTACTTC. Its protein product is CAWIRPLAGSYEQYF.

The rearrangement links TRBV14 to TRBJ2-1, with D hard to call. CDR3 length: 12 amino acids. Looked up from germline, CDR1 is SGHDN and CDR2 is FVKESK. Trimming removed 2 bases at V and 5 bases at J, with 4 bases between. The CDR3 coding sequence is TGTGCCAGCAGCCAATGGAACAATGAGCAGTTCTTC. Translating gives CASSQWNNEQFF.

The V call is TRBV18, the J call TRBJ1-5; D gene uncertain. CDR3 length equals 15 residues. Germline values: CDR1 KGHSH, CDR2 LQKENI. Trimming removed 2 bases at V and 1 base at J, with 9 bases between. The DNA for the CDR3 is TGTGCCAGCTCACCAGCGGGATCCAGCAATCAGCCCCAGCATTTT. Translating it yields CASSPAGSSNQPQHF.

The chain recombines TRBV19 with TRBJ2-1; D gene ambiguous. The germline V gene encodes CDR1 LNHDA and CDR2 SQIVND (reference sequence). The V and J ends lost 5 bases and 8 bases respectively, with 19 bases between them. CDR3 length: 15 amino acids. The CDR3 bases are TGTGCCAGTAGTGATCAGCAGGATTGGGCGGATGAGCAGTTCTTC. It translates to CASSDQQDWADEQFF.

The CDR3 DNA reads TGTGCCAGCAGCCAAGAAGGAGGAACCGGTGAAAAACTGTTTTTT. As protein: CASSQEGGTGEKLFF. The chain has TRBV3-1 (or the pseudogene TRBV3-2) and TRBJ1-4; D not resolved. The V and J ends lost 0 bases and 7 bases respectively, with 12 bases between them. Germline CDR1 LGHDT, CDR2 YNNKEL (reference sequence). The CDR3 sequence is 15 residues long.

This clone is a singleton in its sample. This chain uses TRBV11-2 with TRBJ2-1, with a weak D call TRBD2 (5 bases). Between the trimmed V and J ends, which lost 5 bases and 7 bases, there was a span of 15 bases. Germline V gene lookup returns CDR1 SGHAT and CDR2 FQNNGV. The CDR3 length is 14 residues. Here the CDR3 reads CASSREGWSNEQFF. The CDR3 bases are TGTGCCAGCAGCAGAGAGGGTTGGAGTAATGAGCAGTTCTTC.

V and J are TRBV11-2 and TRBJ2-3; 9 positions agree with TRBD2. Trimming cost V 3 bases and J 6 bases; bases outside gene matches: 4. The CDR3 is 14 residues long. The germline gives CDR1 SGHAT, CDR2 FQNNGV. The CDR3 spells CASSFAGGRDTQYF. The CDR3 DNA reads TGTGCCAGCAGCTTCGCGGGAGGGCGGGATACGCAGTATTTT.

V usage is TRBV18 and J usage is TRBJ1-5, with D maybe TRBD1 (5 bases). Germline V CDR1 and CDR2: KGHSH, LQKENI. V shed 2 bases and J shed 4 bases, with 9 bases lying between them. The CDR3 runs to 14 residues. CDR3 in amino acids: CASSPGAANQPQHF. CDR3 DNA sequence: TGTGCCAGCTCACCAGGGGCCGCGAATCAGCCCCAGCATTTT.

This sequence joins TRBV7-8 and TRBJ2-4; 13 bases fit TRBD2. The CDR3 covers 17 residues. The germline V gene encodes CDR1 SGHVS and CDR2 FQNEAQ. V lost 4 bases and J lost 7; bases outside the gene matches: 10. The CDR3 region is CASSSLGTSGIGNIQYF. In nucleotides, the CDR3 is TGTGCCAGCAGCTCTCTAGGGACTAGCGGGATTGGGAACATTCAGTACTTC.

This chain connects TRBV14 to TRBJ1-2, with D unresolved. The CDR3 is made up of 12 amino acids. V lost 0 bases and J lost 6, with 5 bases in between. Germline V gene data show CDR1 as SGHDN and CDR2 as FVKESK. For the CDR3, the DNA is TGTGCCAGCAGCCAAGATTGGGATGGCTACACCTTC. Translation gives CASSQDWDGYTF. The full variable domain, in which reference TRBV14 and TRBJ1-2 provide the parts outside the CDR3, is EAGVTQFPSHSVIEKGQTVTLRCDPISGHDNLYWYRRVMGKEIKFLLHFVKESKQDESGMPNNRFLAERTGGTYSTLKVQPAELEDSGVYFCASSQDWDGYTFGSGTRLTVV.

The chain is built from TRBV9 and TRBJ1-1; no clear D. CDR3 length equals 14 residues. The germline gives CDR1 SGDLS, CDR2 YYNGEE. V gave up 4 bases and J gave up 0 bases, with 10 bases separating them. CDR3 amino acids: CASSPQGLNTEAFF. DNA for the CDR3: TGTGCCAGCAGCCCCCAAGGGTTGAACACTGAAGCTTTCTTT.

The chain employs TRBV28 and TRBJ1-4; D ambiguous. Per germline, CDR1 MDHEN and CDR2 SYDVKM. There are 14 residues in the CDR3. V was trimmed by 3 bases and J by 4 bases, leaving 9 bases between them. The CDR3 nucleotides read TGTGCCAGCAGTTTGGGCGGCAATAATGAAAAACTGTTTTTT. It specifies CASSLGGNNEKLFF.

The table lists this clone with a count of one. CDR3: CASIKSSSGPPLHF. DNA for the CDR3: TGTGCCAGCATCAAGAGCTCCTCAGGGCCACCCCTCCACTTT. J is TRBJ1-6 and V is TRBV2, with D perhaps TRBD1 (5 bases). Trimming stripped 7 bases from V and 11 bases from J, with 18 bases between. The CDR3 spans 14 residues. CDR1 SNHLY and CDR2 FYNNEI come from the germline V gene.

The rearrangement links TRBV5-6 to TRBJ1-2; D not certain. Germline loops: CDR1 SGHDT, CDR2 YYEEEE. The ends were cut back, 3 bases at V and 8 bases at J, with 17 bases in the middle. This CDR3 is built from 14 residues. The CDR3 here is CASSSPGGSWGYTF. The CDR3 nucleotides are TGTGCCAGCAGCTCCCCGGGAGGGAGCTGGGGCTACACCTTC. Drawing the rest from reference TRBV5-6 and TRBJ1-2, the complete variable domain is DAGVTQSPTHLIKTRGQQVTLRCSPKSGHDTVSWYQQALGQGPQFIFQYYEEEERQRGNFPDRFSGHQFPNYSSELNVNALLLGDSALYLCASSSPGGSWGYTFGSGTRLTVV.

This clone showed up just once. The chain carries TRBV3-1 (or the pseudogene TRBV3-2) and TRBJ2-7; D possibly uses TRBD1 or TRBD2 (5 bases each). This CDR3 is 15 amino acids long. Germline V gene lookup returns CDR1 LGHDT and CDR2 YNNKEL (reference sequence). With 0 bases removed from V and 2 bases from J, the gap between germline ends came to 11 bases. Written as DNA, the CDR3 is TGTGCCAGCAGCCAAGACCCGGGACCCGCCTACGAGCAGTACTTC. Translating it yields CASSQDPGPAYEQYF.

V is TRBV7-2 and J is TRBJ1-1; tentatively, D is TRBD1 (5 bases). Germline V gives CDR1 SGHTA, CDR2 FQGNSA. The CDR3 totals 13 residues. V was shortened by 3 bases and J by 6 bases, with 11 bases between the two germline ends. CDR3 in amino acids: CASSLMGGAEAFF. As DNA, the CDR3 is TGTGCCAGCAGCTTGATGGGAGGGGCTGAAGCTTTCTTT. Full variable domain (missing parts from reference TRBV7-2 and TRBJ1-1): GAGVSQSPSNKVTEKGKDVELRCDPISGHTALYWYRQSLGQGLEFLIYFQGNSAPDKSGLPSDRFSAERTGGSVSTLTIQRTQQEDSAVYLCASSLMGGAEAFFGQGTRLTVV.

The chain combines TRBV2 with TRBJ2-7, with no clear D. V dropped 9 bases and J dropped 5 bases, with 11 bases sitting between them. CDR3 length: 11 amino acids. Germline-derived CDR1 and CDR2 are SNHLY and FYNNEI. CDR3 coding DNA: TGTGCCAGGCTTAGTCACCACGAGCAGTACTTC. Protein product: CARLSHHEQYF.